The T cell receptor beta chain described here comes from a study of CD8 T cells in ankylosing spondylitis. Study observations and caveats: Ankylosing spondylitis blood appeared to carry a characteristic TCR beta motif of fewer than 10 highly homologous variants. Reports say disease-linked clones showed up significantly more in matched ankylosing spondylitis synovial fluid. Earlier literature documents some of the motif variants in reactive arthritis synovial fluid and blood.

The CDR3 length is 15 residues. V shed 0 bases and J 4 bases; nucleotides not matched to a gene: 7. The germline CDR1 and CDR2 sequences are DFQATT and SNEGSKA (reference sequence). In its sample, this clonotype was seen a few times. Its antigen is still unknown. MiXCR was run by TCRdb on the 5' RACE reads, yielding one entry per CDR3 protein. The sample comprises roughly 120,000 distinct CDR3 sequences, around 13% of which are singletons, and around 3% rests with the top ten. Sequencing was carried out using blood, either unsorted or a sorted T cell fraction (not recorded which). The source is a female donor with ankylosing spondylitis or in good health (not recorded which). The V gene is TRBV20-1, the J gene TRBJ2-7; the match to TRBD2 covers 9 bases. The CDR3 bases are TGCAGTGCTAGAGATTCTGCGGGAGGGACTTACGAGCAGTACTTC. It translates to CSARDSAGGTYEQYF.